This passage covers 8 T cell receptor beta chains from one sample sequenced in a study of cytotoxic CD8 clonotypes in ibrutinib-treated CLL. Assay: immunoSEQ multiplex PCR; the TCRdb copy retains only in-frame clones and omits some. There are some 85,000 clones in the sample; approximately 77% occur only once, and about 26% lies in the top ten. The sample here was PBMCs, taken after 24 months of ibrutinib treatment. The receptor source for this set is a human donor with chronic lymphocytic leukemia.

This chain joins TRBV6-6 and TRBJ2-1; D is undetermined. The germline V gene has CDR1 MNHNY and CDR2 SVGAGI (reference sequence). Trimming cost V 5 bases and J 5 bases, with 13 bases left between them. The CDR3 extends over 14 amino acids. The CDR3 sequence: CASSPLFSNNEQFF. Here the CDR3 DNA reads TGTGCCAGCAGTCCTCTTTTCAGTAACAATGAGCAGTTCTTC.

As DNA, the CDR3 is TGTGCCAGCAGGAAAGATAGCTCCTACAATGAGCAGTTCTTC. This translates into CASRKDSSYNEQFF. The chain uses TRBV28 and TRBJ2-1; no clear D. This CDR3 is built from 14 residues. CDR1 is MDHEN and CDR2 is SYDVKM in the germline V gene. Trimming cost V 6 bases and J 0 bases, with 9 bases left between them. The full variable domain, in which reference TRBV28 and TRBJ2-1 provide the parts outside the CDR3, is DVKVTQSSRYLVKRTGEKVFLECVQDMDHENMFWYRQDPGLGLRLIYFSYDVKMKEKGDIPEGYSVSREKKERFSLILESASTNQTSMYLCASRKDSSYNEQFFGPGTRLTVL.

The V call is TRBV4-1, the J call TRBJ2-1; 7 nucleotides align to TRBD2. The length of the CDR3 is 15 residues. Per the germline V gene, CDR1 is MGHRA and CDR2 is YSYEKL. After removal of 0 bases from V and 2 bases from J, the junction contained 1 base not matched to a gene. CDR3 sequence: CASSQDGRPYNEQFF. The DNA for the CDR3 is TGCGCCAGCAGCCAAGACGGGAGGCCCTACAATGAGCAGTTCTTC.

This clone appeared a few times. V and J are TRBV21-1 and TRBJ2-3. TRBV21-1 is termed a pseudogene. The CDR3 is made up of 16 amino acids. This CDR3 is CASSKIGTPYTDTQYF. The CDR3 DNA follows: TGTGCCAGCAGCAAAATCGGGACCCCCTACACAGATACGCAGTATTTT.

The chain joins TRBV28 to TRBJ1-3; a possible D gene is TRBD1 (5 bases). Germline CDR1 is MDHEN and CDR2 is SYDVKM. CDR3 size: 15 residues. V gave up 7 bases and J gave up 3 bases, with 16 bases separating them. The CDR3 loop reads CASTPGRGFGNTIYF. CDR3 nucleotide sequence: TGTGCCAGCACCCCAGGGAGGGGCTTTGGAAACACCATATATTTT. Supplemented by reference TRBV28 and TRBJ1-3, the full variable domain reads DVKVTQSSRYLVKRTGEKVFLECVQDMDHENMFWYRQDPGLGLRLIYFSYDVKMKEKGDIPEGYSVSREKKERFSLILESASTNQTSMYLCASTPGRGFGNTIYFGEGSWLTVV.

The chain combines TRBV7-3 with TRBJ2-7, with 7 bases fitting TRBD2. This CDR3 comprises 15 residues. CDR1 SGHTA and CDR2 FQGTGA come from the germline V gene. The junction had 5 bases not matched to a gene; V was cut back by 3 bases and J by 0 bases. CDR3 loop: CASSLGEGPSYEQYF. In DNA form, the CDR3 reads TGTGCCAGCAGCTTGGGGGAGGGACCCTCCTACGAGCAGTACTTC.

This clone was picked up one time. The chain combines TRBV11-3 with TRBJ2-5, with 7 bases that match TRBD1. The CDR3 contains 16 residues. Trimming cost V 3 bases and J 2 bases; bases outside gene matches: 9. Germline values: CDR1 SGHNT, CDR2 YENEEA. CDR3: CASSLGTANRQETQYF. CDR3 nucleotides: TGTGCCAGCAGCTTGGGGACAGCAAATCGTCAAGAGACCCAGTACTTC.

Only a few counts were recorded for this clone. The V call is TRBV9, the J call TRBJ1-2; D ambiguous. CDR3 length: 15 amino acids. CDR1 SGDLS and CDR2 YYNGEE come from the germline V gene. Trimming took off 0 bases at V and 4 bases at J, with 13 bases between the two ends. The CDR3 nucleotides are TGTGCCAGCAGCGTAGGAGTAGGGTACAGCTATGGCTACACCTTC. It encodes CASSVGVGYSYGYTF. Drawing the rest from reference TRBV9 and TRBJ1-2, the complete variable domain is DSGVTQTPKHLITATGQRVTLRCSPRSGDLSVYWYQQSLDQGLQFLIQYYNGEERAKGNILERFSAQQFPDLHSELNLSSLELGDSALYFCASSVGVGYSYGYTFGSGTRLTVV.